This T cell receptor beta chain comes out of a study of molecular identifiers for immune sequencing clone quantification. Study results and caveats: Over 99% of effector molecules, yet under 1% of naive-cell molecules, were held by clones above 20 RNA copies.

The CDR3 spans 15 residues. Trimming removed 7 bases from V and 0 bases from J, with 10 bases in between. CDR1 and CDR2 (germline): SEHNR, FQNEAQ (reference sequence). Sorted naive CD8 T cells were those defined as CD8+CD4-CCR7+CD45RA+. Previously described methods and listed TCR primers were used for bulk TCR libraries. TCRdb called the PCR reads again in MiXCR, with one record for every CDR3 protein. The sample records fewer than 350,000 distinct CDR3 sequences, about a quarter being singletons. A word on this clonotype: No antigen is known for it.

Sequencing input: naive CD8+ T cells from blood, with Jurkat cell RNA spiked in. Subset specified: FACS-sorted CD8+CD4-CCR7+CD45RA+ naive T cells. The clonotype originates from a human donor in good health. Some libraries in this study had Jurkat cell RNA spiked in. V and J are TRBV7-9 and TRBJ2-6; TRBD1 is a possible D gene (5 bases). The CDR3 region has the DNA TGTGCCAGCACTTCCCAGGGCTCTGGGGCCAACGTCCTGACTTTC. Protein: CASTSQGSGANVLTF.